This TCR beta chain was identified in a study of T cell repertoires in cytomegalovirus infection. For the study at large: The public TCR beta signatures pointed to both CMV infection and matching HLA type.

One entry per CDR3 protein results from TCRdb running MiXCR on the reads. The data hold 200,000 to 250,000 distinct CDR3 sequences, with under 25% observed a single time. This clonotype was seen a handful of times. What it binds is unknown. Study outcomes and limitations: The study found HLA-C-restricted CMV-specific TCR beta clonotypes dominating the ex vivo response. Cumulated frequencies of public TCR beta families served to identify carriers of CMV plus the relevant HLA.

Material: CD8+ T cells from PBMCs. The clonotype originates from a human donor in good health (CMV status not recorded). Some clones in this sample may be carry-over from other donors' samples.

CDR3 amino acids: CASSSLTGTAEQYF. For the CDR3, the DNA is TGTGCCAGCAGCTCTCTCACGGGGACGGCCGAGCAGTACTTC. The V and J genes are TRBV7-9 and TRBJ2-7, with D possibly called TRBD1 or TRBD2 (5 bases each). The CDR3 loop spans 14 amino acids. Between the trimmed V and J ends, which lost 4 bases and 6 bases, there was a span of 16 bases. Germline loops: CDR1 SEHNR, CDR2 FQNEAQ (reference sequence).